These 32 T cell receptor beta chains came from one sample sequenced in a study of CD8+CD57+ T cells in acquired aplastic anemia. Previously, flow cytometry had revealed CD8+CD57+ cell expansion in the patients chosen for sequencing. The template for TCR beta VDJ and CDR3 sequence profiling was genomic DNA. TCRdb reprocessed the reads via MiXCR and lists one record per CDR3 protein. This sample has approximately 470,000 distinct CDR3 sequences; under 40% occur once, and the top ten carry less than 0.85%. Material: sorted CD4+, CD8+, or CD8+CD57+ T cells (not recorded which) from PBMCs. The receptors were sampled from a human donor with aplastic anemia.

This clonotype was seen only a few times. Mismatch with germline at one junction end may stem from a read error. The chain employs TRBV5-5 and TRBJ1-1; D remains ambiguous. Germline V lookup: CDR1 SGHKS, CDR2 YYEKEE (reference sequence). The CDR3 length is 14 residues. CDR3 in DNA: TGCGCCAGCAGCTTGTGGGAGACGAACACTGAAGCTTTCTTT. As protein: CASSLWETNTEAFF. The complete variable domain, with remaining parts taken from reference TRBV5-5 and TRBJ1-1, reads DAGVTQSPTHLIKTRGQQVTLRCSPISGHKSVSWYQQVLGQGPQFIFQYYEKEERGRGNFPDRFSARQFPNYSSELNVNALLLGDSALYLCASSLWETNTEAFFGQGTRLTVV.

The rearrangement links TRBV20-1 to TRBJ2-1; D not certain. Germline V gene sequence: CDR1 DFQATT, CDR2 SNEGSKA (reference sequence). The CDR3 loop spans 12 amino acids. Trimming removed 1 base at V and 5 bases at J, with 6 bases between. This CDR3 is CSARGRHNEQFF. The CDR3 nucleotides read TGCAGTGCTAGAGGCAGACACAATGAGCAGTTCTTC.

This clonotype was seen many times. This chain joins TRBV2 and TRBJ2-5; 13 positions match TRBD2. V shed 6 bases and J 3 bases; nucleotides not matched to a gene: 1. CDR1 SNHLY and CDR2 FYNNEI come from the germline V gene. The CDR3 spans 14 residues. The CDR3 loop reads CASSGTSGEETQYF. DNA of the CDR3: TGTGCCAGCAGCGGGACTAGCGGGGAAGAGACCCAGTACTTC.

The chain recombines TRBV20-1 with TRBJ2-1, with D perhaps matching TRBD2 (6 bases). Germline CDR1 DFQATT, CDR2 SNEGSKA (reference sequence). CDR3 length: 16 amino acids. Deletions cut 3 bases from V and 2 bases from J, with 17 bases between. The CDR3 DNA reads as TGCAGTGCTAGGTCGCAGGGAGGTTCTACCTACAATGAGCAGTTCTTC. Translated, it gives CSARSQGGSTYNEQFF.

CDR3 in amino acids: CASSFQGLAGGYYNEQFF. For the CDR3, the DNA is TGCGCCAGCAGCTTCCAAGGACTAGCGGGAGGATACTACAATGAGCAGTTCTTC. The chain is built from TRBV5-1 and TRBJ2-1, with TRBD2 matching 14 bases. CDR1 SGHRS and CDR2 YFSETQ come from the germline V gene. The CDR3 sequence is 18 residues long. V lost 2 bases and J lost 3; bases outside the gene matches: 7.

The chain has TRBV4-1 and TRBJ1-1, with D perhaps TRBD1 (5 bases). Trimming took 7 bases from V and 0 from J, leaving 18 bases between them. Germline V gene sequence: CDR1 MGHRA, CDR2 YSYEKL. This CDR3 is 16 amino acids long. The CDR3 spells CASKGSLFLVNTEAFF. In DNA, the CDR3 is TGCGCCAGCAAGGGGAGTTTATTCCTGGTGAACACTGAAGCTTTCTTT.

The chain has TRBV24-1 and TRBJ2-1; the D is unclear. The CDR3 runs 13 residues. V was cut by 3 bases and J by 0 bases, with 2 bases left in between. CDR1 is KGHDR and CDR2 is SFDVKD in the germline V gene. CDR3 nucleotide sequence: TGTGCCACCAGTGATATCTCCTACAATGAGCAGTTCTTC. Encoded protein: CATSDISYNEQFF.

This rearrangement joins TRBV7-6 to TRBJ1-1; D unresolved. The germline gives CDR1 SGHVS, CDR2 FNYEAQ. The CDR3 consists of 15 residues. V was pared by 0 bases and J by 1 base, with 9 bases between. As DNA, the CDR3 is TGTGCCAGCAGCTTAGCGGCCGCAGGGAACACTGAAGCTTTCTTT. As protein: CASSLAAAGNTEAFF.

This clonotype has ten or more counts. The DNA of the CDR3 is TGTGCCAGCAGCTTCGACAGGGGAGAGACCCAGTACTTC. Amino acid sequence: CASSFDRGETQYF. The chain joins TRBV2 to TRBJ2-5; 8 positions agree with TRBD1. Germline lookup yields CDR1 SNHLY and CDR2 FYNNEI. The CDR3 loop spans 13 amino acids. V shed 6 bases and J 4 bases; nucleotides not matched to a gene: 4. Complete variable domain (other parts from reference TRBV2 and TRBJ2-5): EPEVTQTPSHQVTQMGQEVILRCVPISNHLYFYWYRQILGQKVEFLVSFYNNEISEKSEIFDDQFSVERPDGSNFTLKIRSTKLEDSAMYFCASSFDRGETQYFGPGTRLLVL.

The CDR3 loop reads CASNNLGGGRDYEQYF. CDR3 DNA: TGTGCCAGCAACAACCTGGGGGGCGGGAGAGACTACGAGCAGTACTTC. The genes are TRBV25-1 and TRBJ2-7, with D possibly being TRBD2 (7 bases). The CDR3 is made up of 16 amino acids. Trimming shortened V by 7 bases and J by 3 bases, and 22 bases separated the two germline ends. Germline V lookup: CDR1 MGHDK, CDR2 SYGVNS.

This clonotype was found many times. The chain recombines TRBV10-2 with TRBJ2-1; D not certain. The germline V and J ends were trimmed by 5 bases and 8 bases, with 10 bases remaining between them. Germline loops: CDR1 WSHSY, CDR2 SAAADI. The CDR3 covers 12 residues. The CDR3 coding sequence is TGCGCCAGCAGTCCTCTATACGATGAGCAGTTCTTC. Translated: CASSPLYDEQFF.

This clonotype has more than one count but fewer than ten. This rearrangement joins TRBV12-3 or TRBV12-4 to TRBJ2-3; no definite D call. The CDR3 spans 13 residues. The V and J ends lost 3 bases and 5 bases respectively, with 9 bases between them. This CDR3 reads CASSFSTGDTQYF. The CDR3 region has the DNA TGTGCCAGCAGTTTTTCGACGGGAGATACGCAGTATTTT.

The V gene is TRBV20-1, the J gene TRBJ1-1; D is ambiguous. Germline CDR1 reads DFQATT; CDR2 reads SNEGSKA (reference sequence). There are 12 residues in the CDR3. Trimming shortened V by 4 bases and J by 8 bases, and 14 bases separated the two germline ends. DNA for the CDR3: TGCAGTGCTACCATGGCCGGAGGGGAAGCTTTCTTT. It translates to CSATMAGGEAFF.

The chain joins TRBV6-1 to TRBJ2-7; 9 positions agree with TRBD1. This CDR3 is 13 amino acids long. Germline V CDR1 and CDR2: MNHNS, SASEGT. V trimming: 11 bases; J trimming: 5 bases; junction bases outside the gene matches: 10. The CDR3 sequence: CACSGQGSHEQYF. CDR3 nucleotide sequence: TGTGCCTGCTCCGGACAGGGGTCCCACGAGCAGTACTTC.

This clonotype came up many times. The chain is built from TRBV30 and TRBJ1-6; D uncertain. Germline V lookup: CDR1 GTSNPN, CDR2 SVGIG (reference sequence). Trimming removed 5 bases from V and 7 bases from J, with 9 bases in between. This CDR3 is built from 12 residues. The CDR3 nucleotides are TGTGCCTGGGGTAAGGACAATTCACCCCTCCACTTT. It yields the protein CAWGKDNSPLHF. Supplemented by reference TRBV30 and TRBJ1-6, the full variable domain reads SQTIHQWPATLVQPVGSPLSLECTVEGTSNPNLYWYRQAAGRGLQLLFYSVGIGQISSEVPQNLSASRPQDRQFILSSKKLLLSDSGFYLCAWGKDNSPLHFGNGTRLTVT.

V and J are TRBV15 and TRBJ2-7, with 9 bases aligning to TRBD1. V dropped 4 bases and J dropped 4; count of bases not matched to a gene: 11. The CDR3 is 16 residues long. Germline CDR1 is LNHNV and CDR2 is YYDKDF (reference sequence). The CDR3 DNA sequence: TGTGCCACCAGCACTGGAAAGACAGGGGGGACTTACGAGCAGTACTTC. It codes for CATSTGKTGGTYEQYF.

This sequence joins TRBV20-1 and TRBJ2-7, with TRBD2 matching 13 bases. The CDR3 runs 14 residues. V shed 8 bases and J 3 bases; nucleotides not matched to a gene: 7. Germline loops: CDR1 DFQATT, CDR2 SNEGSKA (reference sequence). The CDR3: CSWVTSGRVYEQYF. CDR3 nucleotide sequence: TGCAGTTGGGTCACTAGCGGGAGGGTCTACGAGCAGTACTTC.

This clonotype occurred many times. V usage is TRBV9 and J usage is TRBJ1-2; no clear D gene. Trimming left V 0 bases short and J 6 bases short, with 12 bases between. The CDR3 spans 14 residues. Germline CDR1 SGDLS, CDR2 YYNGEE. The CDR3 here is CASSVVPSRDGYTF. Here the CDR3 DNA reads TGTGCCAGCAGCGTAGTCCCCTCTAGGGATGGCTACACCTTC.

This clonotype was seen only a few times. This sequence joins TRBV5-1 and TRBJ2-3; D possibly uses TRBD1 or TRBD2 (5 bases each). The CDR3 covers 15 residues. Germline lookup yields CDR1 SGHRS and CDR2 YFSETQ. V gave up 5 bases and J gave up 6 bases, with 19 bases separating them. For the CDR3, the DNA is TGCGCCAGCAGACTCGTGGGGGAACGGATTGATACGCAGTATTTT. Translating it yields CASRLVGERIDTQYF.

There are many counts of this clonotype. The chain has TRBV20-1 and TRBJ2-7; 9 nucleotides agree with TRBD2. The CDR3 consists of 15 residues. Germline V gene data show CDR1 as DFQATT and CDR2 as SNEGSKA (reference sequence). Trimming cost V 2 bases and J 0 bases; bases outside gene matches: 5. This CDR3 reads CSARPNSGSSYEQYF. The CDR3 DNA reads TGCAGTGCTAGACCTAATAGCGGGAGCTCCTACGAGCAGTACTTC.

This clonotype was detected a few times. V and J are TRBV7-6 and TRBJ2-2; 9 bases match TRBD1. The germline V gene has CDR1 SGHVS and CDR2 FNYEAQ. The CDR3 spans 16 residues. Trimming took 5 bases from V and 0 from J; bases not matched to a gene: 4. The CDR3 spells CASSRRTGANTGELFF. CDR3 sequence (DNA): TGTGCCAGCAGCAGACGGACAGGGGCGAACACCGGGGAGCTGTTTTTT.

This clonotype was recorded a few times. This may come from a read error, since a much larger clone is one base off. V gene TRBV2 combines with J gene TRBJ2-7; weak D call: TRBD2 (6 bases). V lost 6 bases, J lost 12 bases, and 21 bases lay in between. Germline assignment: CDR1 SNHLY and CDR2 FYNNEI. The CDR3 loop spans 13 amino acids. The CDR3 region is CASSQRTNGRLYF. The CDR3 DNA is TGTGCCAGCAGCCAAAGGACTAACGGGAGATTGTACTTC. The variable domain in full, with the rest retrieved from reference TRBV2 and TRBJ2-7, is EPEVTQTPSHQVTQMGQEVILRCVPISNHLYFYWYRQILGQKVEFLVSFYNNEISEKSEIFDDQFSVERPDGSNFTLKIRSTKLEDSAMYFCASSQRTNGRLYFGPGTRLTVT.

The DNA for the CDR3 is TGTGCCAGCAGCTTAGTACGGTGGCTAGCGGGAGGTTACGAGCAGTACTTC. Amino acid sequence: CASSLVRWLAGGYEQYF. The chain has TRBV11-1 and TRBJ2-7; 11 nucleotides match TRBD2. This CDR3 region has 17 residues. Per germline, CDR1 SGHAT and CDR2 FQDESV (reference sequence). V was clipped by 1 base and J by 4 bases; unmatched bases: 9.

This clonotype has just a few counts. This chain connects TRBV12-3 or TRBV12-4 to TRBJ1-5; no clear D. The length of the CDR3 is 15 residues. The V end was cut by 4 bases, the J end by 5 bases, with 15 bases between. The CDR3 loop is CASSYLRGVDQPQHF. The CDR3 nucleotides read TGTGCCAGCAGTTACCTACGGGGTGTGGATCAGCCCCAGCATTTT.

This clonotype is medium-sized (0.01 to 0.1%) within its sample. V and J are TRBV29-1 and TRBJ2-7, with D possibly TRBD2 on 6 matching bases. Germline assignment: CDR1 SQVTM and CDR2 ANQGSEA. Trimming stripped 0 bases from V and 6 bases from J, with 12 bases between. There are 13 residues in the CDR3. The CDR3 loop is CSVEDASDPEQYF. The CDR3 nucleotides are TGCAGCGTTGAAGATGCTAGCGATCCCGAGCAGTACTTC.

The CDR3 coding sequence is TGTGCCACCAGCCACCAACTTACTAGCGGAACCTACGAGCAGTACTTC. Residues: CATSHQLTSGTYEQYF. The chain employs TRBV15 and TRBJ2-7; 8 nucleotides line up with TRBD2. The junction had 11 bases not matched to a gene; V was cut back by 5 bases and J by 2 bases. This CDR3 is 16 amino acids long. The germline gives CDR1 LNHNV, CDR2 YYDKDF (reference sequence).

In this sample, this clonotype turned up a few times. J is TRBJ2-3 and V is TRBV20-1; D not resolved. The CDR3 spans 15 residues. The germline V gene has CDR1 DFQATT and CDR2 SNEGSKA (reference sequence). The V gene lost 5 bases and the J gene lost 5 bases, with 20 bases spanning the gap. The CDR3: CSAPSPSTFGDTQYF. Here the CDR3 DNA reads TGCAGTGCTCCGTCGCCAAGCACTTTTGGAGATACGCAGTATTTT.

This clonotype was counted many times. The rearrangement links TRBV20-1 to TRBJ1-2; D is ambiguous. With 2 bases removed from V and 7 bases from J, the gap between germline ends came to 8 bases. This CDR3 region has 11 residues. Germline V gene data show CDR1 as DFQATT and CDR2 as SNEGSKA (reference sequence). CDR3 nucleotides: TGCAGTGCTAGACGTGAAGGTGGCTACACCTTC. The encoded protein is CSARREGGYTF.

The count of this clonotype is one. The chain has TRBV2 and TRBJ1-1, with a tentative D call TRBD1 (5 bases). The CDR3 totals 16 residues. The V gene's germline CDR1 is SNHLY and CDR2 FYNNEI. V was clipped by 5 bases and J by 1 base, with 17 bases between them. The CDR3 bases are TGTGCCAGCAGTTTATCGGGGAGGACACAGAACACTGAAGCTTTCTTT. This codes for CASSLSGRTQNTEAFF.

The table lists this clonotype with a count of one. J is TRBJ2-5 and V is TRBV20-1; 12 bases match TRBD2. Germline values: CDR1 DFQATT, CDR2 SNEGSKA (reference sequence). This CDR3 spans 16 amino acids. The J segment lost 0 bases and the V segment lost 3 bases, leaving 5 bases of the junction unmatched. The CDR3 reads CSASGLAGLYQETQYF. The CDR3 DNA sequence: TGCAGTGCTAGCGGACTAGCGGGGCTGTACCAAGAGACCCAGTACTTC.

The CDR3 reads CASSPSQTGPDGYTF. CDR3 bases: TGTGCCAGCAGCCCGTCCCAGACAGGTCCAGATGGCTACACCTTC. V is TRBV13 and J is TRBJ1-2, with D perhaps matching TRBD1 (6 bases). V was cut by 5 bases and J by 6 bases, with 19 bases left in between. This CDR3 contains 15 residues. Germline V gene lookup returns CDR1 PRHDT and CDR2 FYEKMQ (reference sequence).

As concerns this clonotype: A read error is possible here, since a much larger clone lies one base away. J is TRBJ1-1 and V is TRBV19; perhaps TRBD1 as D (6 bases). Germline CDR1 is LNHDA and CDR2 is SQIVND (reference sequence). This CDR3 has 13 amino acids. The CDR3 DNA reads as TGTGCCAGTAGTACGACAAGGGGGACTGGAGCTTTCTTT. Amino acid sequence: CASSTTRGTGAFF.